This T cell receptor beta chain was sequenced in a study of T cell changes during pregnancy in multiple sclerosis (dated by TCRdb to about 2019). General notes on the study: Changes in the T cell repertoire over the course of pregnancy were examined in this study in women with multiple sclerosis.

Turning to this clone: The antigen it recognizes is unknown. Base qualities were left out, and no much larger clone turns up one base away.

The germline V gene supplies CDR1 SGHRS and CDR2 YFSETQ. At the junction V is shortened by 1 base and J by 9 bases; bases outside the gene matches: 12. Reading from cysteine to phenylalanine, the CDR3 counts 18 amino acids. The CDR3 DNA has 54 bases and is translated from base 1. Libraries were prepared through the immunoSEQ multiplex PCR assay. TCRdb stores this immuneACCESS table with in-frame sequences only. Part of the clones is absent; in the studies checked, under half of the shortfall reflects unresolved V genes, and no reason is known for the rest. The sample records 110,000 or so clones, over 85% of which are singletons. Of the sample, roughly 6% is held by the ten largest clones.

The sample here was peripheral blood, taken before pregnancy. The rearranged chain carries TRBV5-1 and TRBJ2-1; 14 central nucleotides agree with TRBD2. This TCR was recovered from a female donor with multiple sclerosis, enrolled in a pregnancy study. The CDR3 region has the sequence CASSLHGGLAGGVGEQFF. The DNA is TGCGCCAGCAGCTTGCACGGAGGACTAGCGGGAGGAGTCGGTGAGCAGTTCTTC.